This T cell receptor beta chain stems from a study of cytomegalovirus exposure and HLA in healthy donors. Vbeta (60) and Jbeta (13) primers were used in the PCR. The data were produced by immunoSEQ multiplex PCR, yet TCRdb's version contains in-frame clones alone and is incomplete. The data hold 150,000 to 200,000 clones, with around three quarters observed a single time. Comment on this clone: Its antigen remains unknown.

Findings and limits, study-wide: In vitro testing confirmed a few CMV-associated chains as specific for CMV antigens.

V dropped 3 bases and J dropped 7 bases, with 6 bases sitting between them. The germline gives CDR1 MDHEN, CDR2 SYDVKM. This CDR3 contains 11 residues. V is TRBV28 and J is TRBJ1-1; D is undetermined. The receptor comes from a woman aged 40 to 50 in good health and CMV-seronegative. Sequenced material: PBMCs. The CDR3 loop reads CASSFYGEAFF. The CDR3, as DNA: TGTGCCAGCAGTTTCTACGGTGAAGCTTTCTTT. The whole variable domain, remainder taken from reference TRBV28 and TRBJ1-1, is DVKVTQSSRYLVKRTGEKVFLECVQDMDHENMFWYRQDPGLGLRLIYFSYDVKMKEKGDIPEGYSVSREKKERFSLILESASTNQTSMYLCASSFYGEAFFGQGTRLTVV.